The rows below give T cell receptor beta chains drawn from one sample of a study of blood T cell repertoires in COVID-19. Some clones are missing from TCRdb's copy, which holds only in-frame ones; the method was immunoSEQ multiplex PCR. The sample carries 300,000 to 400,000 clones, approximately 88% recorded once. Input material: peripheral blood. These receptors all come from a woman in her 30s with COVID-19, enrolled during active disease. Both conserved end residues are part of each CDR3. A D gene is named only where the DNA matches it firmly. A clone size is listed for some rows: how often the clone was seen (once, few, many), or a class if it is expanded.

clone size,D gene,V gene,J gene,CDR3 protein,CDR3 DNA
-,-,TRBV6-5,TRBJ1-1,CASSLTGGNEAFF,TGTGCCAGCAGTCTTACGGGAGGGAATGAAGCTTTCTTT
-,-,TRBV5-1,TRBJ2-3,CASSLEATGDTQYF,TGCGCCAGCAGCTTGGAGGCTACGGGAGATACGCAGTATTTT
-,TRBD1,TRBV6-5,TRBJ1-1,CASRPDRTLNTEAFF,TGTGCCAGCAGACCGGACAGGACCCTGAACACTGAAGCTTTCTTT
-,TRBD2,TRBV5-1,TRBJ2-5,CASSFPRTSGQETQYF,TGCGCCAGCAGCTTTCCCAGGACTAGCGGACAAGAGACCCAGTACTTC
-,-,TRBV5-6,TRBJ1-2,CASSETEYGYTF,TGTGCCAGCAGCGAAACAGAGTATGGCTACACCTTC
few,TRBD1,TRBV6-1,TRBJ1-5,CASSELDRGNQPQHF,TGTGCCAGCAGTGAACTGGACAGGGGCAATCAGCCCCAGCATTTT
-,-,TRBV19,TRBJ1-5,CASSPQGRVNQPQHF,TGTGCCAGTAGTCCCCAGGGAAGAGTCAATCAGCCCCAGCATTTT
-,-,TRBV27,TRBJ1-3,CASSQAILLTVSSGNTIYF,TGTGCCAGCAGCCAAGCGATCCTTCTGACAGTCAGCTCTGGAAACACCATATATTTT
-,-,TRBV7-9,TRBJ1-2,CASSSGSILTVVGKGYTF,TGTGCCAGCAGCTCCGGATCTATTTTGACAGTGGTGGGGAAGGGCTACACCTTC
-,-,TRBV6-6,TRBJ1-1,CASSSYGRLNEAFF,TGTGCCAGCAGCTCCTATGGGAGACTAAATGAAGCTTTCTTT
-,-,TRBV5-8,TRBJ1-2,CASSPQNLFGYTF,TGTGCCAGCAGCCCTCAGAACCTCTTCGGCTACACCTTC
-,TRBD1,TRBV2,TRBJ1-1,CASSEGDRGLKNTEAFF,TGTGCCAGCAGTGAGGGGGACAGGGGGCTTAAGAACACTGAAGCTTTCTTT
few,TRBD1,TRBV3-1/TRBV3-2,TRBJ1-1,CASRPGQGGTEAFF,TGTGCCAGCAGACCCGGACAGGGGGGGACTGAAGCTTTCTTT
-,-,TRBV5-1,TRBJ2-3,CASSSGVTGGASTDTQYF,TGCGCCAGCAGCTCAGGAGTAACTGGTGGGGCCAGCACAGATACGCAGTATTTT
-,-,TRBV4-1,TRBJ2-1,CASSQGAAGYEQFF,TGCGCCAGCAGCCAAGGTGCGGCGGGCTATGAGCAGTTCTTC
few,-,TRBV27,TRBJ2-7,CASSSRVLPYEQYF,TGTGCCAGCAGTTCCAGGGTTCTTCCCTACGAGCAGTACTTC
-,TRBD2,TRBV5-5,TRBJ2-5,CASSPRASGYTQETQYF,TGTGCCAGCAGCCCGCGGGCTAGCGGGTATACCCAAGAGACCCAGTACTTC